This T cell receptor beta chain was sequenced during a study of blood T cell repertoires in COVID-19. Study-level information: Material from acute and convalescent COVID-19 was sourced from the United States, Italy and Spain. T cells, B-cell-depleted T cells, or PBMCs supplied cDNA or gDNA.

The V end was cut by 5 bases, the J end by 11 bases, with 19 bases between. Germline V gene data show CDR1 as KGHSH and CDR2 as LQKENI. This CDR3 spans 14 amino acids. Sequenced by immunoSEQ multiplex PCR; TCRdb stores in-frame clones only, minus some. The repertoire holds about 170,000 clones, with 80% to 85% as singletons. This TCR was recovered from a man between 70 and 80 years old with active or convalescent COVID-19. Sequencing was performed on peripheral blood. The V and J genes are TRBV18 and TRBJ1-5; D is undetermined. In nucleotides, the CDR3 is TGTGCCAGCTCAACCGGGTCCCCCCGAGGAGCCCAGCATTTT. It yields the protein CASSTGSPRGAQHF. Using reference TRBV18 and TRBJ1-5 for the parts outside the CDR3, the full variable domain is NAGVMQNPRHLVRRRGQEARLRCSPMKGHSHVYWYRQLPEEGLKFMVYLQKENIIDESGMPKERFSAEFPKEGPSILRIQQVVRGDSAAYFCASSTGSPRGAQHFGDGTRLSIL.